Presented here are 3 T cell receptor beta chains from one specimen sequenced in a study of cytomegalovirus exposure and HLA in healthy donors. PCR used 60 Vbeta primers and 13 Jbeta primers. The table came from immunoSEQ multiplex PCR; TCRdb's copy has only in-frame clones and leaves some out. Of 100,000 to 150,000 clones listed, around 75% are singletons. Sequencing was performed on PBMCs. Receptor source: a woman aged 50 to 60 in good health and CMV-seropositive.

The chain uses TRBV6-5 and TRBJ2-7, with 7 bases matching TRBD1. Germline loops: CDR1 MNHEY, CDR2 SVGAGI. This CDR3 has 14 residues. Trimming removed 6 bases from V and 3 bases from J; junction bases left unmatched: 8. The CDR3 reads CASRPRQGFYEQYF. The CDR3 nucleotides read TGTGCCAGCAGGCCAAGACAGGGTTTCTACGAGCAGTACTTC.

This clone was seen a few times. The J gene is TRBJ2-3, the V gene TRBV7-9, with a weak D call TRBD1 (5 bases). This CDR3 spans 15 amino acids. Trimming left V 4 bases short and J 0 bases short, with 11 bases between. CDR1 and CDR2 from the germline V gene are SEHNR and FQNEAQ (reference sequence). CDR3 sequence: CASSSDTYSTDTQYF. For the CDR3, the DNA is TGTGCCAGCAGCTCGGACACCTATAGCACAGATACGCAGTATTTT.

The V and J genes are TRBV18 and TRBJ1-3, with 12 bases fitting TRBD1. Trimming removed 9 bases from V and 4 bases from J; junction bases left unmatched: 10. In germline, CDR1 is KGHSH, CDR2 LQKENI. The CDR3 totals 16 residues. In DNA, the CDR3 is TGTGCCAGTAGACCCGGGACAGGGGGCCGAGGAAACACCATATATTTT. This encodes CASRPGTGGRGNTIYF.